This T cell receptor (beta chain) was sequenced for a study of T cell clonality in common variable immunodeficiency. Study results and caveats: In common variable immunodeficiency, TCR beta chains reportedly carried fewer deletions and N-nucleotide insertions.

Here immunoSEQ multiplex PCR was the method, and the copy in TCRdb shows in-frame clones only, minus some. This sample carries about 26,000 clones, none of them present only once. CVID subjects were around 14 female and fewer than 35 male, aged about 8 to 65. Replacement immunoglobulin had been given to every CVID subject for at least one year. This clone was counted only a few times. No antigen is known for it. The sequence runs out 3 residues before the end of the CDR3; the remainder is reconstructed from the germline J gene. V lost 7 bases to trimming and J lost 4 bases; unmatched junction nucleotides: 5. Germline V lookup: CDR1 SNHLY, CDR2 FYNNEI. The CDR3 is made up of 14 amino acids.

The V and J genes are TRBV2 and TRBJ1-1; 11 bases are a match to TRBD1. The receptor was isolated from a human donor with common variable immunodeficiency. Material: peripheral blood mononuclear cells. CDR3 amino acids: CASNQDRGLTEAFF. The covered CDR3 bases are TGTGCCAGCAACCAGGACAGGGGGCTCACTGAA.